This T cell receptor (beta chain) is from a study of control samples from healthy donors and cancer patients. CDR1 KGHSH and CDR2 LQKENI come from the germline V gene. The CDR3 totals 15 residues. Trimming took 6 bases from V and 2 from J, leaving 15 bases between them. Profiled with immunoSEQ multiplex PCR; TCRdb holds only in-frame clones, not every one. The table lists about 190,000 clones, about nine tenths of them singletons. In its sample, this clone was seen a few times. The chain links TRBV18 to TRBJ2-3, with D maybe TRBD2 (5 bases). The sample consisted of blood. The TCR sequence derives from a man in his thirties or forties in good health. CDR3 in DNA: TGTGCCAGCTCGCTGAATCCGGGGTCCACAGATACGCAGTATTTT. Translation gives CASSLNPGSTDTQYF.